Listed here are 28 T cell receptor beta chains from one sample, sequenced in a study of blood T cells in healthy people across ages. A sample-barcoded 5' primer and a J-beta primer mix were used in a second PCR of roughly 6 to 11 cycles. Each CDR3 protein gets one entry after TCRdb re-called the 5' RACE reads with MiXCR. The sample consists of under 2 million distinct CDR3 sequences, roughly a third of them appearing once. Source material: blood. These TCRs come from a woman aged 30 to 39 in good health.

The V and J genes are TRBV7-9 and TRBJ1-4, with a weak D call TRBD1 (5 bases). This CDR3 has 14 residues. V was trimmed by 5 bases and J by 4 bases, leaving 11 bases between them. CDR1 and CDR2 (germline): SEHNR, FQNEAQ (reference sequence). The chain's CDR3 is CASSRTGYNEKLFF. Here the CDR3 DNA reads TGTGCCAGCAGCAGAACAGGATATAATGAAAAACTGTTTTTT.

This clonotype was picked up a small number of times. CDR3: CASSQDTGTGFGEQYF. In nucleotides, the CDR3 is TGTGCCAGCAGCCAAGATACCGGGACAGGATTTGGCGAGCAGTACTTC. The V and J genes are TRBV3-1 and TRBJ2-5; 8 nucleotides match TRBD1. The end of the DNA aligns better with TRBJ2-7, so the J call may be wrong. Germline values: CDR1 LGHDT, CDR2 YNNKEL (reference sequence). The CDR3 loop spans 16 amino acids.

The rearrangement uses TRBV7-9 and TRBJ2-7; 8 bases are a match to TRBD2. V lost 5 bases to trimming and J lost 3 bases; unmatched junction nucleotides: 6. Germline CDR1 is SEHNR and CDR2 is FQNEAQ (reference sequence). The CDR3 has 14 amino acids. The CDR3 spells CASSISGTSYEQYF. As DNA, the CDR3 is TGTGCCAGCAGCATCAGTGGGACTAGCTACGAGCAGTACTTC.

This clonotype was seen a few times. CDR3: CAISRENSNQPQHF. Here the CDR3 DNA reads TGTGCCATCAGTCGTGAAAATAGCAATCAGCCCCAGCATTTT. J is TRBJ1-5 and V is TRBV10-3; unclear D gene. The V end was cut by 5 bases, the J end by 0 bases, with 8 bases between. Germline lookup yields CDR1 ENHRY and CDR2 SYGVKD. This CDR3 is built from 14 residues.

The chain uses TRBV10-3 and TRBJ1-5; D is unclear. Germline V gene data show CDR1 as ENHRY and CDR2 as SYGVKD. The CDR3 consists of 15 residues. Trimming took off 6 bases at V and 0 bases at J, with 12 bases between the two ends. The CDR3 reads CAISPRGNSNQPQHF. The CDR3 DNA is TGTGCCATCAGCCCCCGTGGGAATAGCAATCAGCCCCAGCATTTT.

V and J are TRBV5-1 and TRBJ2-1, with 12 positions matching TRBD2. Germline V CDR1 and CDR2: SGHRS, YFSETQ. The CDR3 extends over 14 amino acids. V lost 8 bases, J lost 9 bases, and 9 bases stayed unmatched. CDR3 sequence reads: CASERLAGAVEQFF. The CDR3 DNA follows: TGCGCCAGTGAGAGACTAGCGGGAGCTGTTGAGCAGTTCTTC.

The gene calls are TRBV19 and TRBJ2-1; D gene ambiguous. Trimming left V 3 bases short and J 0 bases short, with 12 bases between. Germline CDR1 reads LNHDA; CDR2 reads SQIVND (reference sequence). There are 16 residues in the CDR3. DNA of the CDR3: TGTGCCAGTAGTATTAATCATCTGAACTCCTACAATGAGCAGTTCTTC. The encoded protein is CASSINHLNSYNEQFF.

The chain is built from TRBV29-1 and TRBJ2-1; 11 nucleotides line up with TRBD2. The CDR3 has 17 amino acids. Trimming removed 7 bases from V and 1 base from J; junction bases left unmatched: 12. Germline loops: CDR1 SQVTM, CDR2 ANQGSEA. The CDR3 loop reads CSAKGGPSGRSYNEQFF. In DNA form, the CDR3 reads TGCAGCGCTAAAGGGGGTCCTAGCGGGAGGTCCTACAATGAGCAGTTCTTC.

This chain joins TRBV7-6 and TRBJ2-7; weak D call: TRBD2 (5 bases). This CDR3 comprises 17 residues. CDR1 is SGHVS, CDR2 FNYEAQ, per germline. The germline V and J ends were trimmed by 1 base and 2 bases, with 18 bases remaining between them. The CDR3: CASSLVGGRGDTYEQYF. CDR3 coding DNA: TGTGCCAGCAGCTTAGTAGGAGGCCGGGGAGATACCTACGAGCAGTACTTC.

The CDR3 DNA sequence: TGCCTGGTTCGACAGGACCTCAGTGAGCAGTTCTTC. This translates into CLVRQDLSEQFF. This sequence joins TRBV20-1 and TRBJ2-1, with a weak D call TRBD1 (6 bases). This CDR3 has 12 amino acids. Per germline, CDR1 DFQATT and CDR2 SNEGSKA (reference sequence).

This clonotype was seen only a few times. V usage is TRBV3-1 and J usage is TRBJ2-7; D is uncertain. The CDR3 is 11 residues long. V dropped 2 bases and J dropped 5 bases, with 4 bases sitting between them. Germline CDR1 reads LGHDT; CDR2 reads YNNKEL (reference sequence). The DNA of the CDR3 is TGTGCCAGCAGCCAATCCAACGAGCAGTACTTC. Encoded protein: CASSQSNEQYF.

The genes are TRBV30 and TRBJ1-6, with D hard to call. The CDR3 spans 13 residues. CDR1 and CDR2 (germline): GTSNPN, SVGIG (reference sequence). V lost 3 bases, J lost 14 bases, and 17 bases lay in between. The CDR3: CAWRPLTTLSLHF. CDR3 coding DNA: TGTGCCTGGAGGCCCCTCACGACCCTCTCCCTCCACTTT.

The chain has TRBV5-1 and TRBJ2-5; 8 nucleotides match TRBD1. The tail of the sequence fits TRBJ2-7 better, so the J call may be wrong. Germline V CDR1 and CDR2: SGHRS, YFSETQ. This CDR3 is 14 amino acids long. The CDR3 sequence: CASGPDRGTYEQYF. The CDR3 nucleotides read TGCGCCAGCGGCCCCGACAGGGGAACCTACGAGCAGTACTTC.

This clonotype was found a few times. The chain's CDR3 is CASSLYGRGNEQFF. DNA of the CDR3: TGCGCCAGCAGCTTGTACGGGAGAGGTAATGAGCAGTTCTTC. This chain uses TRBV5-1 with TRBJ2-1; weak D call: TRBD2 (6 bases). CDR1 and CDR2 from the germline V gene are SGHRS and YFSETQ. V gave up 1 base and J gave up 7 bases, with 12 bases separating them. The length of the CDR3 is 14 residues.

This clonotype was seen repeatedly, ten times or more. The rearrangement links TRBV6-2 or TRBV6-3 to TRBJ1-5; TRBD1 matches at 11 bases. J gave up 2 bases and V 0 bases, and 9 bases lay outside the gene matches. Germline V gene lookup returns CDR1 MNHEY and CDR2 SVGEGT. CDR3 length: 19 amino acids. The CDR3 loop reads CASSYSRGQGEAGNQPQHF. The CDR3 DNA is TGTGCCAGCAGTTACTCGAGGGGACAGGGGGAAGCGGGCAATCAGCCCCAGCATTTT.

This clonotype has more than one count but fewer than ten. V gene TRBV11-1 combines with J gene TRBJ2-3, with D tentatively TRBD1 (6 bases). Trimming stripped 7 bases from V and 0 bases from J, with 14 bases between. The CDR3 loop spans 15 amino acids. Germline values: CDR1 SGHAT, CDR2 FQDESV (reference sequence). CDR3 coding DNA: TGTGCCAGCAACCACAGGGATCCTAGCACAGATACGCAGTATTTT. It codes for CASNHRDPSTDTQYF.

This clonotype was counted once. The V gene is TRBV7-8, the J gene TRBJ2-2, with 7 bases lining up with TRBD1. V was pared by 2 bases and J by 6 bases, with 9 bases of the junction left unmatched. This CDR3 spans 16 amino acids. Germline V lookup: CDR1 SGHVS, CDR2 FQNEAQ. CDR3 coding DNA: TGTGCCAGCAGCTTATCTCCAGAGGGGGCGTCCGGGGAGCTGTTTTTT. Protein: CASSLSPEGASGELFF.

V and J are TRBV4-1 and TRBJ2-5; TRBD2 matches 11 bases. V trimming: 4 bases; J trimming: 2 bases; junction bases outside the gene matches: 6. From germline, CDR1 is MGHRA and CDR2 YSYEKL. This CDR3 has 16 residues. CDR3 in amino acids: CASSRPGLAAQETQYF. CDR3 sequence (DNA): TGCGCCAGCAGCCGCCCGGGACTAGCGGCACAAGAGACCCAGTACTTC.

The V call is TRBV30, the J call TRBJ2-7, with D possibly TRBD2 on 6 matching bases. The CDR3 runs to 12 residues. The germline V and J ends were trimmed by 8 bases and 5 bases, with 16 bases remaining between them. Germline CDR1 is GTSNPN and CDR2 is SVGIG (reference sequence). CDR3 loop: CANIGGPHEQYF. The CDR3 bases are TGTGCCAATATAGGAGGGCCCCACGAGCAGTACTTC.

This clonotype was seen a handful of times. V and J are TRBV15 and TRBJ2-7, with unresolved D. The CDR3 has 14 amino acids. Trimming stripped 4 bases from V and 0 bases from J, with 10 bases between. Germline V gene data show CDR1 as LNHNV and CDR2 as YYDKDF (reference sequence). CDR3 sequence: CATSMGGSSYEQYF. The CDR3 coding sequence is TGTGCCACCAGCATGGGCGGAAGCTCCTACGAGCAGTACTTC.

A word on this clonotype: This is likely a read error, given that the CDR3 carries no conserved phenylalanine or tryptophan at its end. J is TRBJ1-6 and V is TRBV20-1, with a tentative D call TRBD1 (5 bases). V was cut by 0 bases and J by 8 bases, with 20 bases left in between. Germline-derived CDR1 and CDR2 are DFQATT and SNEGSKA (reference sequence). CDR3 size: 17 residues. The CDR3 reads CSARDAQGSRFDSPLHV. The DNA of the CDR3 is TGCAGTGCTAGAGATGCCCAGGGTAGTAGGTTCGATTCACCCCTCCACGTT.

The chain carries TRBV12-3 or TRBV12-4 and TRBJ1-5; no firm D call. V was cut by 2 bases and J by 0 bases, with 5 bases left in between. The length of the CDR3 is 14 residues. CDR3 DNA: TGTGCCAGCAGTTTAATTTCTAGCAATCAGCCCCAGCATTTT. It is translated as CASSLISSNQPQHF.

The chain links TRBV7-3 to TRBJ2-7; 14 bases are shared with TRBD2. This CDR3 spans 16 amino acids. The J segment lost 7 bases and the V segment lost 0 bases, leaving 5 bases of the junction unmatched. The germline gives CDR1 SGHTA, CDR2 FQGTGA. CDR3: CASSLTGTSGRGEQYF. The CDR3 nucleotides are TGTGCCAGCAGCTTAACCGGGACTAGCGGGAGAGGAGAGCAGTACTTC.

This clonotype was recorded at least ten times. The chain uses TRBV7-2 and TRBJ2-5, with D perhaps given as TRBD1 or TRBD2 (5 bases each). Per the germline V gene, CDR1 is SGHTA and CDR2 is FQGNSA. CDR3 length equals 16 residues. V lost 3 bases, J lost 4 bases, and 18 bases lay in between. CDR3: CASSFPGTTVRETQYF. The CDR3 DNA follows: TGTGCCAGCAGCTTCCCCGGGACCACCGTCAGAGAGACCCAGTACTTC.

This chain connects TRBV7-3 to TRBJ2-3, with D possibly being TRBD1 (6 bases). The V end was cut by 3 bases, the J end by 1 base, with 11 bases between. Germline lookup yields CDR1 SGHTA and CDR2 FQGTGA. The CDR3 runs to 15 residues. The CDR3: CASSFWGLGTDTQYF. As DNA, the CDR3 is TGTGCCAGCAGCTTCTGGGGGCTTGGCACAGATACGCAGTATTTT.

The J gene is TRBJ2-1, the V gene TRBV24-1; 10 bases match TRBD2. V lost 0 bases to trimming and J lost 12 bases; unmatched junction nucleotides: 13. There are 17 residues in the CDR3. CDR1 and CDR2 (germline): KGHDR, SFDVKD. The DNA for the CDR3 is TGTGCCACCAGTGATTTGTGGAGTAGCGGGAGGCCCCTGAGGCAGTTCTTC. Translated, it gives CATSDLWSSGRPLRQFF.

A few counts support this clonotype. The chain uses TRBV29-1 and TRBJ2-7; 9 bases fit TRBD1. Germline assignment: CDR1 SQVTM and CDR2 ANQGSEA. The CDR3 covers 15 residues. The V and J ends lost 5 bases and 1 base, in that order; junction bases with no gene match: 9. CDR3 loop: CSVTFRDRESYEQYF. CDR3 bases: TGCAGCGTTACCTTCCGGGACAGGGAGTCCTACGAGCAGTACTTC.

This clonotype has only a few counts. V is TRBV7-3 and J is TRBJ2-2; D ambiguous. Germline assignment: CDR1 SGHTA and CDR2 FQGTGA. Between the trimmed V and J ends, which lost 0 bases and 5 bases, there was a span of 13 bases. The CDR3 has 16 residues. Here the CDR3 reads CASSLTPELGTGELFF. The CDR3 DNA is TGTGCCAGCAGCTTAACCCCGGAGTTGGGTACCGGGGAGCTGTTTTTT.